The following is a T cell receptor beta chain sequence with its context. The entry originates in a study of control samples from healthy donors and cancer patients. The repertoire was sequenced with immunoSEQ multiplex PCR; TCRdb's copy has only in-frame clones and lacks some. This table has 400,000 to 450,000 clones, 80% to 95% appearing once. The specimen sequenced was PBMCs. This TCR was recovered from a man aged 40-50 years with head and neck cancer.

The CDR3 spells CASSHRDGEAFF. Here the CDR3 DNA reads TGTGCCAGCAGTCACAGGGACGGTGAAGCTTTCTTT. The chain uses TRBV28 and TRBJ1-1; D is possibly TRBD1 (6 bases). CDR3 length equals 12 residues. Germline V gene data show CDR1 as MDHEN and CDR2 as SYDVKM. Trimming left V 5 bases short and J 7 bases short, with 11 bases between.